The rows below give T cell receptor beta chains drawn from one sample of a study of blood T cell repertoires in COVID-19. Measured with immunoSEQ multiplex PCR; TCRdb has only the in-frame clones, and not every one. The sample has roughly 410,000 clones, approximately 91% seen once. The sequenced material came from peripheral blood. The receptors originated from a woman in her thirties or forties with COVID-19, enrolled during active disease. Both conserved end residues are part of each CDR3. Fields, in order: J gene, D gene, V gene, clone size, CDR3 protein, CDR3 DNA. The D gene is left open where the match is weak. Size values are once, few and many counts, or a class for expanded clones, and some rows have none.

TRBJ1-2 . TRBV24-1 once CATSGEAGADNYGYTF TGTGCCACCAGTGGGGAGGCGGGTGCTGACAACTATGGCTACACCTTC
TRBJ1-4 . TRBV6-5 . CASRNTAVKNEKLFF TGTGCCAGCAGAAATACAGCCGTAAAAAATGAAAAACTGTTTTTT
TRBJ1-3 . TRBV5-1 . CASSPNPGTAGNTIYF TGCGCCAGCAGCCCAAACCCGGGTACGGCCGGAAACACCATATATTTT
TRBJ1-6 . TRBV2 . CASTERGSLHF TGTGCCAGCACCGAACGGGGATCCCTCCACTTT
TRBJ1-1 . TRBV5-1 . CASSLAGVSVSATEAFF TGCGCCAGCAGCTTGGCAGGGGTCTCCGTTTCGGCCACTGAAGCTTTCTTT
TRBJ2-7 TRBD2 TRBV13 . CASSSGLAGGLHEQYF TGTGCCAGCAGCTCGGGACTAGCGGGGGGGCTCCACGAGCAGTACTTC
TRBJ1-3 . TRBV7-2 . CASSLGSSSGNTIYF TGTGCCAGCAGCTTAGGGTCCAGCTCTGGAAACACCATATATTTT
TRBJ2-2 TRBD2 TRBV5-1 . CASSLGSGGNTGELFF TGCGCCAGCAGCTTGGGGAGCGGGGGAAACACCGGGGAGCTGTTTTTT
TRBJ2-7 . TRBV4-3 . CASSQEDREGYEQYF TGCGCCAGCAGCCAAGAGGACAGGGAGGGATACGAGCAGTACTTC
TRBJ1-4 . TRBV5-1 . CASSLEQPNEKLFF TGCGCCAGCAGCTTGGAACAGCCGAATGAAAAACTGTTTTTT
TRBJ1-3 . TRBV11-3 few CASSLGAEPGNTIYF TGTGCCAGCAGCCTGGGGGCAGAGCCAGGAAACACCATATATTTT
TRBJ1-6 . TRBV7-9 . CASSSQLGDSPLHF TGTGCCAGCAGCTCTCAGCTAGGGGATTCACCCCTCCACTTT
TRBJ1-1 . TRBV7-2 . CASSPYRNSDTEAFF TGTGCCAGCAGCCCCTACAGGAACTCAGACACTGAAGCTTTCTTT
TRBJ1-1 TRBD1 TRBV9 . CASSAGTGNTEAFF TGTGCCAGCAGTGCCGGGACAGGGAACACTGAAGCTTTCTTT
TRBJ1-5 . TRBV11-3 . CASSLERQGSSNQPQHF TGTGCCAGCAGCTTAGAACGGCAGGGGAGTTCCAATCAGCCCCAGCATTTT
TRBJ2-2 TRBD1 TRBV4-2 . CASSPVWDRGIGELFF TGTGCCAGCAGCCCTGTATGGGACAGGGGTATCGGGGAGCTGTTTTTT
TRBJ1-5 . TRBV25-1 . CASSEMASNQPQHF TGTGCCAGCAGTGAGATGGCTAGCAATCAGCCCCAGCATTTT
TRBJ1-6 TRBD1 TRBV6-5 . CASRPQGAASPLHF TGTGCCAGCAGACCACAGGGGGCGGCTTCACCCCTCCACTTT
TRBJ2-1 TRBD2 TRBV7-9 . CASSGELAGMYEQFF TGTGCCAGCTCGGGGGAACTAGCGGGAATGTATGAGCAGTTCTTC
TRBJ1-1 . TRBV7-3 . CASSPGTMNTEAFF TGTGCCAGCAGTCCCGGGACAATGAACACTGAAGCTTTCTTT
TRBJ2-1 TRBD2 TRBV12-3/TRBV12-4 . CASSRGGQEQFF TGTGCCAGCAGTCGGGGAGGGCAGGAGCAGTTCTTC
TRBJ1-5 . TRBV28 few CASSFLAAQPQHF TGTGCCAGCAGTTTTCTCGCGGCTCAGCCCCAGCATTTT
TRBJ1-5 . TRBV5-5 . CASSLVSGGNQPQHF TGTGCCAGCAGCTTGGTCTCAGGGGGCAATCAGCCCCAGCATTTT
TRBJ1-1 . TRBV30 . CAWIALQGLSPFF TGTGCCTGGATTGCCCTACAGGGCCTTTCCCCTTTCTTT
TRBJ1-5 . TRBV25-1 . CASSDYAGEGPQHF TGTGCCAGCAGTGATTACGCGGGGGAGGGGCCCCAGCATTTT
TRBJ2-5 TRBD1 TRBV27 . CATRQGAKTQYF TGTGCCACTCGACAGGGGGCAAAGACCCAGTACTTC
TRBJ1-4 TRBD1 TRBV7-6 . CASSLAGGEKLFF TGTGCCAGCAGCTTGGCAGGGGGGGAAAAACTGTTTTTT
TRBJ1-5 TRBD1 TRBV28 . CASSLGQLPRPQHF TGTGCCAGCAGCCTGGGACAGTTGCCACGGCCCCAGCATTTT
TRBJ1-5 . TRBV30 . CAWSVTGRGIQPQHF TGTGCCTGGAGTGTAACAGGCAGGGGTATTCAGCCCCAGCATTTT